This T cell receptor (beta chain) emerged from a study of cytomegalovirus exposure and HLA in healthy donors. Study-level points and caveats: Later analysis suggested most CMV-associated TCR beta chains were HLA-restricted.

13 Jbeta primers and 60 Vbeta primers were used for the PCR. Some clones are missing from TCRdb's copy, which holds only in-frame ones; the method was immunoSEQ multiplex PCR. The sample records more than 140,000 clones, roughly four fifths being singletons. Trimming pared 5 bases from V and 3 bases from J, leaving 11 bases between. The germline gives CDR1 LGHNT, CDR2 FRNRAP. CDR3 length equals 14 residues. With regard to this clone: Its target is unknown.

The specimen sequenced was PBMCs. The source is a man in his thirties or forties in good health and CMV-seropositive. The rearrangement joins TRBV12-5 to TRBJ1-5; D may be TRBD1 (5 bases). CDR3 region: CASGATVPNQPQHF. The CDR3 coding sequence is TGTGCTAGTGGTGCGACAGTTCCCAATCAGCCCCAGCATTTT.